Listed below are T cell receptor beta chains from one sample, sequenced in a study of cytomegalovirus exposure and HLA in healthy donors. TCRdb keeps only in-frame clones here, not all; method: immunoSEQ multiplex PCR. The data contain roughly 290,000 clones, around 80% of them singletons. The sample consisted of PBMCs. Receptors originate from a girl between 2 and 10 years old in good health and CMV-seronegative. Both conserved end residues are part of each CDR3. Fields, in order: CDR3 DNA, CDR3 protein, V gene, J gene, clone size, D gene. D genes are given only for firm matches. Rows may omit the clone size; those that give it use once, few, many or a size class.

CDR3nt: TGTGCCAGCAGCGGACTAGCAGATACGCAGTATTTT
CDR3aa: CASSGLADTQYF
v_gene: TRBV7-3
j_gene: TRBJ2-3
abundance: -
d_gene: TRBD2

CDR3nt: TGTGCCAGCAGGGTGACTAGCGGGACCAACAATGAGCAGTTCTTC
CDR3aa: CASRVTSGTNNEQFF
v_gene: TRBV7-8
j_gene: TRBJ2-1
abundance: -
d_gene: TRBD2

CDR3nt: TGCAGCGTTGACCCGACAGGGCTCTATGGCTACACCTTC
CDR3aa: CSVDPTGLYGYTF
v_gene: TRBV29-1
j_gene: TRBJ1-2
abundance: -
d_gene: TRBD1

CDR3nt: TGTGCCAGCAGTGAAAGACAGGGTGAATCTAGCACAGATACGCAGTATTTT
CDR3aa: CASSERQGESSTDTQYF
v_gene: TRBV25-1
j_gene: TRBJ2-3
abundance: -
d_gene: TRBD1

CDR3nt: TGTGCCAGCAGTGACCTACAGGGGGTACTGAATCAGCCCCAGCATTTT
CDR3aa: CASSDLQGVLNQPQHF
v_gene: TRBV6-1
j_gene: TRBJ1-5
abundance: -
d_gene: TRBD1

CDR3nt: TGCAGCGGTAAAGACAGGGTCGGTCAGCCCCAGCATTTT
CDR3aa: CSGKDRVGQPQHF
v_gene: TRBV29-1
j_gene: TRBJ1-5
abundance: -
d_gene: TRBD1

CDR3nt: TGTGCCAGCATCGGCGGACAGGTATACACTGAAGCTTTCTTT
CDR3aa: CASIGGQVYTEAFF
v_gene: TRBV2
j_gene: TRBJ1-1
abundance: -
d_gene: TRBD1

CDR3nt: TGCGCCAGCAGCGCCGGGACAGGGGGCGCGAACGGGAAAGCTTTCTTT
CDR3aa: CASSAGTGGANGKAFF
v_gene: TRBV5-1
j_gene: TRBJ1-1
abundance: -
d_gene: TRBD1

CDR3nt: TGTGCCACCAGCCCCGGCCTGAGGTCCTACAATGAGCAGTTCTTC
CDR3aa: CATSPGLRSYNEQFF
v_gene: TRBV15
j_gene: TRBJ2-1
abundance: -
d_gene: -

CDR3nt: TGTGCCAGCAGTTTCGGAGTGCGGCGCTACGAGCAGTACTTC
CDR3aa: CASSFGVRRYEQYF
v_gene: TRBV28
j_gene: TRBJ2-7
abundance: -
d_gene: -

CDR3nt: TGTGCCAGCAGCGTAGAAGGGACTAGCACAGATACGCAGTATTTT
CDR3aa: CASSVEGTSTDTQYF
v_gene: TRBV9
j_gene: TRBJ2-3
abundance: -
d_gene: -

CDR3nt: TGCGCCAGCAGCTTGTCAGCAGGGGGCCCCTACGAGCAGTACTTC
CDR3aa: CASSLSAGGPYEQYF
v_gene: TRBV5-1
j_gene: TRBJ2-7
abundance: -
d_gene: TRBD1

CDR3nt: TGTGCCAGCAGCCGAGTCCTAGTGTTTACCGGGGAGCTGTTTTTT
CDR3aa: CASSRVLVFTGELFF
v_gene: TRBV11-2
j_gene: TRBJ2-2
abundance: -
d_gene: -

CDR3nt: TGTGCCAGCAGCGTAGTTGGAAGACAGGGACCCTACAATGAGCAGTTCTTC
CDR3aa: CASSVVGRQGPYNEQFF
v_gene: TRBV9
j_gene: TRBJ2-1
abundance: -
d_gene: TRBD1

CDR3nt: TGTGCCACCAGCGCGAGGGTTTACCATGAGCAGTTCTTC
CDR3aa: CATSARVYHEQFF
v_gene: TRBV15
j_gene: TRBJ2-1
abundance: -
d_gene: -

CDR3nt: TGTGCCAGCTCACCACCACCTACAGGGATCACAATGAACACTGAAGCTTTCTTT
CDR3aa: CASSPPPTGITMNTEAFF
v_gene: TRBV18
j_gene: TRBJ1-1
abundance: few
d_gene: -

CDR3nt: TGTGCCAGCAGTTTTGACAGGGGGATCACAGATACGCAGTATTTT
CDR3aa: CASSFDRGITDTQYF
v_gene: TRBV28
j_gene: TRBJ2-3
abundance: -
d_gene: TRBD1

CDR3nt: TGCGCCAGCAGAGGCACAGAATTATCCTACAATGAGCAGTTCTTC
CDR3aa: CASRGTELSYNEQFF
v_gene: TRBV10-2
j_gene: TRBJ2-1
abundance: -
d_gene: -

CDR3nt: TGTGCCAGCAGCCCGGGACATTTCTCCGGGGAGCTGTTTTTT
CDR3aa: CASSPGHFSGELFF
v_gene: TRBV2
j_gene: TRBJ2-2
abundance: -
d_gene: -

CDR3nt: TGTGCCAGCAGTTTAGTGGACAGGGGGTCCGATAGCAATCAGCCCCAGCATTTT
CDR3aa: CASSLVDRGSDSNQPQHF
v_gene: TRBV28
j_gene: TRBJ1-5
abundance: once
d_gene: TRBD1

CDR3nt: TGTGCCATCAGGATTTCGGACAGACGGAACACTGAAGCTTTCTTT
CDR3aa: CAIRISDRRNTEAFF
v_gene: TRBV10-3
j_gene: TRBJ1-1
abundance: few
d_gene: -

CDR3nt: TGTGCCAGCAGCCATATTCGGGACAGGGGGAATTCACCCCTCCACTTT
CDR3aa: CASSHIRDRGNSPLHF
v_gene: TRBV11-2
j_gene: TRBJ1-6
abundance: -
d_gene: TRBD1

CDR3nt: TGTGCCAGCAGCGACAGGGCGATGGGAAACACCATATATTTT
CDR3aa: CASSDRAMGNTIYF
v_gene: TRBV6-5
j_gene: TRBJ1-3
abundance: -
d_gene: TRBD1

CDR3nt: TGCGCCAGCAGCCAACTCCCGGGACTTTCCCTTACAGATACGCAGTATTTT
CDR3aa: CASSQLPGLSLTDTQYF
v_gene: TRBV4-1
j_gene: TRBJ2-3
abundance: -
d_gene: -

CDR3nt: TGCGCCAGCAGCCCAGGGTCCTACGAGCAGTACTTC
CDR3aa: CASSPGSYEQYF
v_gene: TRBV5-1
j_gene: TRBJ2-7
abundance: few
d_gene: -

CDR3nt: TGTGCCAGCAGTGTACTTGGAGGGAGGGAGTCCTACAATGAGCAGTTCTTC
CDR3aa: CASSVLGGRESYNEQFF
v_gene: TRBV2
j_gene: TRBJ2-1
abundance: -
d_gene: TRBD2

CDR3nt: TGTGCCAGCAGTCAGACAGGGGATAACTATGGCTACACCTTC
CDR3aa: CASSQTGDNYGYTF
v_gene: TRBV27
j_gene: TRBJ1-2
abundance: -
d_gene: TRBD1

CDR3nt: TGTGCCAGCAGTTCCTACCAGACAGGGGGGGACGGAAACACCATATATTTT
CDR3aa: CASSSYQTGGDGNTIYF
v_gene: TRBV28
j_gene: TRBJ1-3
abundance: -
d_gene: TRBD1

CDR3nt: TGCGCCAGCAGCTTGCGGGAAAGGAGCACCGGGGAGCTGTTTTTT
CDR3aa: CASSLRERSTGELFF
v_gene: TRBV5-1
j_gene: TRBJ2-2
abundance: -
d_gene: -

CDR3nt: TGTGCCAGTAGGCCAGAGGGACAGGCGACCTATGGCTACACCTTC
CDR3aa: CASRPEGQATYGYTF
v_gene: TRBV19
j_gene: TRBJ1-2
abundance: -
d_gene: TRBD1

CDR3nt: TGTGCCAGTAGTACGGCTAGCGGCGTATACGAGCAGTACTTC
CDR3aa: CASSTASGVYEQYF
v_gene: TRBV19
j_gene: TRBJ2-7
abundance: once
d_gene: TRBD2

CDR3nt: TGCAGCGTTGAACCAGGGGACGACGAGCAGTACTTC
CDR3aa: CSVEPGDDEQYF
v_gene: TRBV29-1
j_gene: TRBJ2-7
abundance: -
d_gene: -

CDR3nt: TGTGCCAGCCGACAGTTGACTGAAAAACTGTTTTTT
CDR3aa: CASRQLTEKLFF
v_gene: TRBV7-9
j_gene: TRBJ1-4
abundance: -
d_gene: -

CDR3nt: TGTGCCAGCAGCGTGACAGGGTTCGCAGATACGCAGTATTTT
CDR3aa: CASSVTGFADTQYF
v_gene: TRBV7-3
j_gene: TRBJ2-3
abundance: -
d_gene: TRBD1

CDR3nt: TGTGCCAGCAGCGGGGGACAGGCGCCCTACGAGCAGTACTTC
CDR3aa: CASSGGQAPYEQYF
v_gene: TRBV5-6
j_gene: TRBJ2-7
abundance: -
d_gene: TRBD1

CDR3nt: TGTGCCAGCAGTTTAGAGGACTCTTCTTCGGATGAGCAGTTCTTC
CDR3aa: CASSLEDSSSDEQFF
v_gene: TRBV27
j_gene: TRBJ2-1
abundance: -
d_gene: -

CDR3nt: TGTGCCAGTAGTGTGGCGGACAGGCGAAACTCCAATGAGCAGTTCTTC
CDR3aa: CASSVADRRNSNEQFF
v_gene: TRBV19
j_gene: TRBJ2-1
abundance: -
d_gene: TRBD1

CDR3nt: TGTGCCAGCAGCTCCGACCCAGGGAGGTTTTACAATGAAGAGCAGTTCTTC
CDR3aa: CASSSDPGRFYNEEQFF
v_gene: TRBV7-3
j_gene: TRBJ2-1
abundance: -
d_gene: -

CDR3nt: TGCGCCAGCAGCTGGGGGCGAGGCCAGCCCCAGCATTTT
CDR3aa: CASSWGRGQPQHF
v_gene: TRBV5-1
j_gene: TRBJ1-5
abundance: -
d_gene: -

CDR3nt: TGCGCCAGCAGCCAAGTAGGGCAGGGGGGTTACACTGAAGCTTTCTTT
CDR3aa: CASSQVGQGGYTEAFF
v_gene: TRBV4-1
j_gene: TRBJ1-1
abundance: few
d_gene: TRBD1

CDR3nt: TGTGCCTGGAGTGGTACATGGTCTAGCACAGATACGCAGTATTTT
CDR3aa: CAWSGTWSSTDTQYF
v_gene: TRBV30
j_gene: TRBJ2-3
abundance: -
d_gene: -

CDR3nt: TGTGCCAGCAGGGACAGGAGTAGCAGCTACACCTTC
CDR3aa: CASRDRSSSYTF
v_gene: TRBV14
j_gene: TRBJ1-2
abundance: -
d_gene: TRBD1

CDR3nt: TGTGCCAGCAGTGGGGGAGGGTATGGCTACACCTTC
CDR3aa: CASSGGGYGYTF
v_gene: TRBV2
j_gene: TRBJ1-2
abundance: once
d_gene: -

CDR3nt: TGTGCCAGCAGACGGGACAGGGGTATTGATGAGCAGTTCTTC
CDR3aa: CASRRDRGIDEQFF
v_gene: TRBV6-4
j_gene: TRBJ2-1
abundance: -
d_gene: TRBD1

CDR3nt: TGTGCCTGGAGTGTATGGACTGCTACTAGCACAGATACGCAGTATTTT
CDR3aa: CAWSVWTATSTDTQYF
v_gene: TRBV30
j_gene: TRBJ2-3
abundance: -
d_gene: -

CDR3nt: TGCGCCAGCAGCCCCAACCCCCGACAGGGACCCAACTCTGGAAACACCATATATTTT
CDR3aa: CASSPNPRQGPNSGNTIYF
v_gene: TRBV5-1
j_gene: TRBJ1-3
abundance: -
d_gene: TRBD1

CDR3nt: TGTGCCAGCAGTTCAGCACAGGGATCAATGCTGTTTTTT
CDR3aa: CASSSAQGSMLFF
v_gene: TRBV28
j_gene: TRBJ1-4
abundance: -
d_gene: -

CDR3nt: TGTGCCAGCAGTGAAGTGGGCACCAGGCCCCAGCATTTT
CDR3aa: CASSEVGTRPQHF
v_gene: TRBV2
j_gene: TRBJ1-5
abundance: -
d_gene: -

CDR3nt: TGTGCCAGCAGCCAATTGACAGGGGTCGAGCAGTACTTC
CDR3aa: CASSQLTGVEQYF
v_gene: TRBV14
j_gene: TRBJ2-7
abundance: -
d_gene: TRBD1

CDR3nt: TGTGCCAGCAGTGACGTGCGGGATAACACTGAAGCTTTCTTT
CDR3aa: CASSDVRDNTEAFF
v_gene: TRBV6-1
j_gene: TRBJ1-1
abundance: -
d_gene: -

CDR3nt: TGTGCCAGCAGCCCTTCTAACTATGGCTACACCTTC
CDR3aa: CASSPSNYGYTF
v_gene: TRBV7-2
j_gene: TRBJ1-2
abundance: -
d_gene: -